This entry lists 6 T cell receptor beta chains sequenced from one sample in a study of post-analysis software for immune sequencing data. Findings of the study overall: With TRBV5-6, TRBV5-1 and TRBV20-1 included, 4 or 5 TRBV segments were more frequent in patients than in controls.

Their cognate antigens are unknown. Unique-molecular-identifier-tagged TCR beta cDNA libraries were used. One entry per CDR3 protein results from TCRdb running MiXCR on the PCR reads. The table shows about 770,000 distinct CDR3 sequences, with about 43% occurring only once. The sample consisted of blood. These TCRs come from a girl between 5 and 17 years old with multiple sclerosis.

The chain has TRBV27 and TRBJ2-5; TRBD1 aligns across 9 bases. Germline V gene data show CDR1 as MNHEY and CDR2 as SMNVEV (reference sequence). The CDR3 consists of 14 residues. The ends lost 5 bases at V and 4 bases at J; junction bases unmatched: 5. The CDR3, as DNA: TGTGCCAGCAGTACGACAGGGGGTACAGAGACCCAGTACTTC. Translating it yields CASSTTGGTETQYF.

This chain uses TRBV5-1 with TRBJ1-5, with D perhaps TRBD1 (6 bases). Per the germline V gene, CDR1 is SGHRS and CDR2 is YFSETQ. Trimming took 5 bases from V and 0 from J, leaving 12 bases between them. This CDR3 region has 15 residues. The CDR3 DNA reads TGCGCCAGCAGTCTACAGGGATATAGCAATCAGCCCCAGCATTTT. Protein: CASSLQGYSNQPQHF.

Only a few counts were recorded for this clonotype. This chain joins TRBV7-9 and TRBJ2-4; D is unclear. This CDR3 has 16 residues. Germline V gene data show CDR1 as SEHNR and CDR2 as FQNEAQ (reference sequence). The V end lost 4 bases, the J end lost 3 bases, and 16 bases lay between the germline ends. The CDR3 spells CASSYSYGYDKNIQYF. In DNA, the CDR3 is TGTGCCAGCAGCTACTCATACGGCTATGACAAAAACATTCAGTACTTC.

The chain combines TRBV5-5 with TRBJ1-1; no definite D call. Trimming stripped 6 bases from V and 6 bases from J, with 9 bases between. The CDR3 has 11 amino acids. CDR1 is SGHKS, CDR2 YYEKEE, per germline (reference sequence). The CDR3 reads CASTLSAEAFF. CDR3 nucleotides: TGTGCCAGCACGTTATCAGCTGAAGCTTTCTTT.

This chain uses TRBV28 with TRBJ1-6; D gene unclear. The V gene lost 3 bases and the J gene lost 5 bases, with 5 bases spanning the gap. The CDR3 length is 13 residues. Germline V gene lookup returns CDR1 MDHEN and CDR2 SYDVKM. DNA of the CDR3: TGTGCCAGCAGTTTTAGAAATAATTCACCCCTCCACTTT. Amino acids: CASSFRNNSPLHF. Full variable domain (outside the CDR3, taken from reference TRBV28 and TRBJ1-6): DVKVTQSSRYLVKRTGEKVFLECVQDMDHENMFWYRQDPGLGLRLIYFSYDVKMKEKGDIPEGYSVSREKKERFSLILESASTNQTSMYLCASSFRNNSPLHFGNGTRLTVT.

Worth noting for this clonotype: The junction and the germline gene differ at one end; a read error may be behind it. V gene TRBV7-9 combines with J gene TRBJ2-1; 7 nucleotides align to TRBD2. The CDR3 has 19 residues. CDR1 is SEHNR and CDR2 is FQNEAQ in the germline V gene (reference sequence). DNA of the CDR3: TGTGCCAGCAACTTAGCGTCGTGGGGGGGAGCGCCCTCCGACGATGAGCAGTTCTTC. Encoded protein: CASNLASWGGAPSDDEQFF.